Below, 7 T cell receptor beta chains from the same sample are listed, as sequenced in a study of persistence of HIV-infected CD4 T cells. Cells were stimulated with overlapping HIV-1 Gag 15-mer peptides. CD40L/CD69 double-negative CD45RO-high memory CD4+ T cells were collected. The libraries were made with immunoSEQ version 4 in survey mode. TCRdb keeps only in-frame clones here, not all; method: immunoSEQ multiplex PCR. The sample lists some 40,000 clones, approximately 87% occurring once. Their cognate antigens are unknown. This specimen was cultured CD4+ T cells from PBMCs, taken from a patient who received antiretroviral therapy. The receptors were sampled from an adult with HIV. The donor label of this sample is uncertain.

This rearrangement joins TRBV2 to TRBJ1-3; no definite D call. Trimming removed 8 bases from V and 3 bases from J, with 8 bases in between. The germline gives CDR1 SNHLY, CDR2 FYNNEI. The CDR3 loop spans 12 amino acids. The CDR3 DNA reads TGTGCCAGCTATATAGATGGAAACACCATATATTTT. Residues: CASYIDGNTIYF.

The chain links TRBV11-3 to TRBJ2-1; D is unresolved. With 5 bases removed from V and 5 bases from J, the gap between germline ends came to 10 bases. Germline V gene sequence: CDR1 SGHNT, CDR2 YENEEA. This CDR3 spans 13 amino acids. For the CDR3, the DNA is TGTGCCAGCAGCCCGCGTGAGAACAATGAGCAGTTCTTC. This codes for CASSPRENNEQFF. The full variable domain, completed using reference TRBV11-3 and TRBJ2-1, is EAGVVQSPRYKIIEKKQPVAFWCNPISGHNTLYWYLQNLGQGPELLIRYENEEAVDDSQLPKDRFSAERLKGVDSTLKIQPAELGDSAVYLCASSPRENNEQFFGPGTRLTVL.

This chain connects TRBV5-1 to TRBJ2-5; D gene uncertain. CDR1 and CDR2 (germline): SGHRS, YFSETQ. The length of the CDR3 is 13 residues. V was clipped by 4 bases and J by 5 bases, with 12 bases between them. Written as DNA, the CDR3 is TGCGCCAGCAGCCGAAACCATGGGGAGACCCAGTACTTC. It specifies CASSRNHGETQYF.

V gene TRBV19 combines with J gene TRBJ2-3, with 7 bases lining up with TRBD1. Germline-derived CDR1 and CDR2 are LNHDA and SQIVND (reference sequence). CDR3 length: 15 residues. V shed 2 bases and J 4 bases; nucleotides not matched to a gene: 6. CDR3 coding DNA: TGTGCCAGTAGTATAATTGGGGACAGACCAGATACGCAGTATTTT. Its protein product is CASSIIGDRPDTQYF.

This CDR3 reads CASSQGQKTTGELFF. DNA for the CDR3: TGTGCCAGCAGCCAAGGGCAGAAAACCACCGGGGAGCTGTTTTTT. The gene calls are TRBV4-2 and TRBJ2-2; D not resolved. This CDR3 comprises 15 residues. Trimming cost V 1 base and J 4 bases, with 10 bases left between them. The germline gives CDR1 LGHNA, CDR2 YNFKEQ.

V is TRBV7-3 and J is TRBJ2-6; 7 nucleotides align to TRBD1. After removal of 4 bases from V and 4 bases from J, the junction contained 13 bases not matched to a gene. The CDR3 loop spans 18 amino acids. Germline V CDR1 and CDR2: SGHTA, FQGTGA. The CDR3 region has the DNA TGTGCCAGCAGCTCGTTACAGGGGCTCTTAACCGGGGCCAACGTCCTGACTTTC. Translation: CASSSLQGLLTGANVLTF.

The chain joins TRBV5-1 to TRBJ2-2; the match to TRBD2 covers 16 bases. Germline CDR1 is SGHRS and CDR2 is YFSETQ. The trim removed 1 base at V and 4 bases at J, leaving 10 bases unmatched. The CDR3 has 20 residues. The CDR3 region has the DNA TGCGCCAGCAGCTTGACAAGGGGACTAGCGGGGGGGCTGGTCACCGGGGAGCTGTTTTTT. Translating gives CASSLTRGLAGGLVTGELFF.